The clone carrying this T cell receptor (beta chain) has a count of ten or more. This sample is part of a study of shared clonotypes between healthy human individuals. Sorted subsets were amplified in replicate PCRs using 150 to 250 ng DNA, some 31,000 T cell genomes. Sequencing used immunoSEQ multiplex PCR; TCRdb keeps in-frame clones, though not all of them. Of over 95,000 clones listed, 68% are singletons. The germline V gene has CDR1 SGHDT and CDR2 YYEEEE. V lost 5 bases and J 1 base, leaving 9 bases between the germline ends. This CDR3 contains 13 residues. Sequencing used memory CD8+ T cells sorted from blood. The subset is: CD45RO+ cells pooled with CCR7-negative TemRA cells. This chain links TRBV5-6 with TRBJ1-1, with a weak D call TRBD1 (6 bases). The sequence came from a woman aged 30 to 39 in good health. CDR3 nucleotide sequence: TGTGCCAGCAGGCCGACAGGGAACACTGAAGCTTTCTTT. This sequence encodes CASRPTGNTEAFF.